A single sample gave rise to the 3 T cell receptor beta chains below, sequenced in a study of T cells after yellow fever vaccination. Via MiXCR, TCRdb re-called the 5' RACE reads, giving one row per CDR3 protein. The sample has some 63,000 distinct CDR3 sequences, about 7.8% seen once; the top ten hold around 34%. The sample in question was CD8+ T cells sorted from PBMCs, obtained 15 days after the yellow fever booster vaccination. These receptors all stem from a young man who received the YFV17D yellow fever vaccine.

Many counts were recorded for this clonotype. The gene calls are TRBV19 and TRBJ1-1; no clear D gene. CDR3 size: 12 residues. Between the trimmed V and J ends, which lost 8 bases and 8 bases, there was a span of 15 bases. Germline CDR1 reads LNHDA; CDR2 reads SQIVND (reference sequence). The CDR3 region has the DNA TGTGCCAGTTCTATCCTGGCTACCGAAGCTTTCTTT. It yields the protein CASSILATEAFF.

This clonotype was counted at least ten times. The chain couples TRBV6-5 to TRBJ2-1; D possibly corresponds to TRBD2 (5 bases). Trimming shortened V by 0 bases and J by 4 bases, and 13 bases separated the two germline ends. CDR3 length: 16 residues. Germline V gene data show CDR1 as MNHEY and CDR2 as SVGAGI. The CDR3 DNA reads TGTGCCAGCAGTTACTCAACGAGCGGATATTACAATGAGCAGTTCTTC. As protein: CASSYSTSGYYNEQFF.

This clonotype was observed many times. The chain is built from TRBV12-3 or TRBV12-4 and TRBJ2-4, with TRBD2 as a possible D gene (5 bases). The CDR3 is made up of 15 amino acids. Trimming cost V 3 bases and J 1 base, with 10 bases left between them. Written as DNA, the CDR3 is TGTGCCAGCAGTTTCGAGCGGAGCGCCAAAAACATTCAGTACTTC. It encodes CASSFERSAKNIQYF.